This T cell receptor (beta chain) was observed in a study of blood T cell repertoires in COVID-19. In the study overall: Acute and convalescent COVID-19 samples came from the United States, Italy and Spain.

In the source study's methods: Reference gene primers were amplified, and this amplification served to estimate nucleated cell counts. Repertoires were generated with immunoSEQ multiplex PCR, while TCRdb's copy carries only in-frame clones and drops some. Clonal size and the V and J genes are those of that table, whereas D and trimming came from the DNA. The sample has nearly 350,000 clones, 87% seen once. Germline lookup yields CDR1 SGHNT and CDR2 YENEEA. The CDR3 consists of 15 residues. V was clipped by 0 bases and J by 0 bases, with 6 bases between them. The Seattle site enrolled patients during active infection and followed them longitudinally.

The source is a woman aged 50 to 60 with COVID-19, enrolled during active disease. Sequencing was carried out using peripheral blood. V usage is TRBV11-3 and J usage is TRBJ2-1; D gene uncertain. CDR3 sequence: CASSLDGSSYNEQFF. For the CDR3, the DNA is TGTGCCAGCAGCTTAGACGGTAGCTCCTACAATGAGCAGTTCTTC. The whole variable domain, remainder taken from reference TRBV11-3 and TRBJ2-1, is EAGVVQSPRYKIIEKKQPVAFWCNPISGHNTLYWYLQNLGQGPELLIRYENEEAVDDSQLPKDRFSAERLKGVDSTLKIQPAELGDSAVYLCASSLDGSSYNEQFFGPGTRLTVL.